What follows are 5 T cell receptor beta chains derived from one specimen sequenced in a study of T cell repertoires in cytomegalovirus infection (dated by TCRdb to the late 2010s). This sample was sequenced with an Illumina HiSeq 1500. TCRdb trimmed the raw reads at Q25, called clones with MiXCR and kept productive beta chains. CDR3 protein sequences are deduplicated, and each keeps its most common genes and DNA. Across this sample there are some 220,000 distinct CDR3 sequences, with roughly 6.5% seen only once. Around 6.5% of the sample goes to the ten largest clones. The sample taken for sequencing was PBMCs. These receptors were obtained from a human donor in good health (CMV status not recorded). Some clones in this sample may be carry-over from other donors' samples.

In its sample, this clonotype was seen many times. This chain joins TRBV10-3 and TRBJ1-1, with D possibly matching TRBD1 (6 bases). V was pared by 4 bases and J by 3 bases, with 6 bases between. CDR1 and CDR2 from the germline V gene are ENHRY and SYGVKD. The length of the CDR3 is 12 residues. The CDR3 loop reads CAISAGDTEAFF. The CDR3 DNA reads TGTGCCATCAGTGCAGGGGACACTGAAGCTTTCTTT.

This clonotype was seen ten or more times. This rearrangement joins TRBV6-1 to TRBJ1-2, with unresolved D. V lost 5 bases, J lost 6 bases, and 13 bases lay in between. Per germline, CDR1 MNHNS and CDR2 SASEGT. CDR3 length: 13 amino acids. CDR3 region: CASSRAERNGYTF. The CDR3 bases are TGTGCCAGCAGTAGGGCTGAGAGGAATGGCTACACCTTC.

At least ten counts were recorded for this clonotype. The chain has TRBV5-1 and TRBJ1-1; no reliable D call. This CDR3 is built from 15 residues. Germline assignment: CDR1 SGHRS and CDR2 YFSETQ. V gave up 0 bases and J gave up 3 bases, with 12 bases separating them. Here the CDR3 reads CASSLEGFLDTEAFF. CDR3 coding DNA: TGCGCCAGCAGCTTGGAGGGTTTCTTGGACACTGAAGCTTTCTTT.

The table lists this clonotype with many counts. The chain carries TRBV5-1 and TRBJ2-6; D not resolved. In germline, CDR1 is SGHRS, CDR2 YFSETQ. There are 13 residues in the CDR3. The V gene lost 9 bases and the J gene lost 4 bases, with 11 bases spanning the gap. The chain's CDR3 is CAISEPGANVLTF. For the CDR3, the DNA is TGCGCCATCTCCGAACCCGGGGCCAACGTCCTGACTTTC.

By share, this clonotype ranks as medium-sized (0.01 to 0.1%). The DNA for the CDR3 is TGTGCCAGCAGCTTAGCGGGCAGGGACTATGGCTACACCTTC. Its translation: CASSLAGRDYGYTF. The chain carries TRBV7-2 and TRBJ1-2; D is possibly TRBD1 (5 bases). Per germline, CDR1 SGHTA and CDR2 FQGNSA. V shed 0 bases and J shed 3 bases, with 8 bases lying between them. The CDR3 loop spans 14 amino acids.